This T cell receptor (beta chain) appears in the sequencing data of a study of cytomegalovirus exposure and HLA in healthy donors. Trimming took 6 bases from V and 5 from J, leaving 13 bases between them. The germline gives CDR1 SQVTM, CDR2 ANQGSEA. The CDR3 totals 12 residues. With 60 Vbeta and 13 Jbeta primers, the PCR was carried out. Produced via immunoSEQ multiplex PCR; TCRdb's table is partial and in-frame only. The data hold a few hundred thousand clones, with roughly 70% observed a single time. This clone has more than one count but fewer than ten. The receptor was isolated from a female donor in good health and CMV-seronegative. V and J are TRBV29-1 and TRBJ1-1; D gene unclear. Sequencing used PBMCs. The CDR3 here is CSVEGWVTEAFF. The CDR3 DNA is TGCAGCGTCGAGGGCTGGGTTACTGAAGCTTTCTTT.